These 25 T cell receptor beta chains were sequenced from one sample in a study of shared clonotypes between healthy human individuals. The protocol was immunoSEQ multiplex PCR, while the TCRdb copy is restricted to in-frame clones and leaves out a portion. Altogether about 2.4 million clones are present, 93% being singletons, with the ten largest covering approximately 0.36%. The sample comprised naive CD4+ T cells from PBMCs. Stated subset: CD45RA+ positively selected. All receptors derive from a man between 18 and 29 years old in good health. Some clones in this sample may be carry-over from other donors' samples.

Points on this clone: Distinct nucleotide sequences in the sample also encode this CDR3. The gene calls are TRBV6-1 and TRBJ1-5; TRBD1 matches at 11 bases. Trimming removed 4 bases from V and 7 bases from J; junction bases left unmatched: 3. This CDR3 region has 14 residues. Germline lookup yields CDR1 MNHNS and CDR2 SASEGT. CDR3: CASSGDRGYQPQHF. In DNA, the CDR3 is TGTGCCAGCAGTGGGGACAGGGGGTACCAGCCCCAGCATTTT.

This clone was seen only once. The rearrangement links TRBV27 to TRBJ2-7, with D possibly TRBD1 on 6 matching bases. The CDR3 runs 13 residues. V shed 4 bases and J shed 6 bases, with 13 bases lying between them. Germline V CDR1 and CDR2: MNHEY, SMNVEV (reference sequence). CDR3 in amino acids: CASSYRDLREQYF. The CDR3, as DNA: TGTGCCAGCAGTTACAGGGATTTACGCGAGCAGTACTTC.

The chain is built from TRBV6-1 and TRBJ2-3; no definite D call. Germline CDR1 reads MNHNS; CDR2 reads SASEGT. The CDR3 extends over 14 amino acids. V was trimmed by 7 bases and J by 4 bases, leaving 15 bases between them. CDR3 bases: TGTGCCAGCACCCAAGACTCGGCCGCAGATACGCAGTATTTT. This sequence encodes CASTQDSAADTQYF.

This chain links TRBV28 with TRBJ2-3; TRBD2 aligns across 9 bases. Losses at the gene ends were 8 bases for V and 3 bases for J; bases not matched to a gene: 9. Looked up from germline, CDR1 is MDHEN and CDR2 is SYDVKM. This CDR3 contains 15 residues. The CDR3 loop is CASRGGGRGTDTQYF. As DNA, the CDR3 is TGTGCCAGCCGAGGCGGCGGGAGGGGGACAGATACGCAGTATTTT. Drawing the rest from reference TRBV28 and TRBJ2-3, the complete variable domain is DVKVTQSSRYLVKRTGEKVFLECVQDMDHENMFWYRQDPGLGLRLIYFSYDVKMKEKGDIPEGYSVSREKKERFSLILESASTNQTSMYLCASRGGGRGTDTQYFGPGTRLTVL.

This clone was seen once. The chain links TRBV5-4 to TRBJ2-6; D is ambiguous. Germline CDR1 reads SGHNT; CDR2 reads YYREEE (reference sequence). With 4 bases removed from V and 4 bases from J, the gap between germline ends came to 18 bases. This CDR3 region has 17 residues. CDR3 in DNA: TGTGCCAGCAGCCCCCGTCGGGTTCGAGAGGGGGCCAACGTCCTGACTTTC. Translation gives CASSPRRVREGANVLTF.

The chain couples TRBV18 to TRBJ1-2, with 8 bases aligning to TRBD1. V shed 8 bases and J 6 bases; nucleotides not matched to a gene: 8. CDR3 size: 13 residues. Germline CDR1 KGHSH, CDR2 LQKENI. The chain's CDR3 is CASLVAGGHGYTF. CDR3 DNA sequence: TGTGCCAGCCTCGTGGCAGGGGGCCATGGCTACACCTTC.

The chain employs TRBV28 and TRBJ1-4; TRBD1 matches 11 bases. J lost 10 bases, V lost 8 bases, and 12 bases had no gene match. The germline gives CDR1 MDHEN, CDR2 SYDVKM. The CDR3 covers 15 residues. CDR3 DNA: TGTGCCAGCTCCTCCCCGCGGGACAGGGGGGGAAAACTGTTTTTT. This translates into CASSSPRDRGGKLFF.

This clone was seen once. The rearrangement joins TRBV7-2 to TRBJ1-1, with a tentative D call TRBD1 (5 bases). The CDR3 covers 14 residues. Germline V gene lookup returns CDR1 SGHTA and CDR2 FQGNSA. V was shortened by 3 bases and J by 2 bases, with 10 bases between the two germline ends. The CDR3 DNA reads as TGTGCCAGCAGCTTTTCAGGGTCCAACACTGAAGCTTTCTTT. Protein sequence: CASSFSGSNTEAFF. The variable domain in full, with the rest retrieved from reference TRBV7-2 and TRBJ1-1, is GAGVSQSPSNKVTEKGKDVELRCDPISGHTALYWYRQSLGQGLEFLIYFQGNSAPDKSGLPSDRFSAERTGGSVSTLTIQRTQQEDSAVYLCASSFSGSNTEAFFGQGTRLTVV.

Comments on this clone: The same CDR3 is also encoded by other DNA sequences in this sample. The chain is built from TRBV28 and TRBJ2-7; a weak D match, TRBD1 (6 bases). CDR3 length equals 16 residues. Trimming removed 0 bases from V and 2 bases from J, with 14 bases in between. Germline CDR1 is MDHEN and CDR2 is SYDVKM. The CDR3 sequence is CASSLWGAGGAYEQYF. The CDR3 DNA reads TGTGCCAGCAGTTTATGGGGGGCTGGAGGAGCCTACGAGCAGTACTTC.

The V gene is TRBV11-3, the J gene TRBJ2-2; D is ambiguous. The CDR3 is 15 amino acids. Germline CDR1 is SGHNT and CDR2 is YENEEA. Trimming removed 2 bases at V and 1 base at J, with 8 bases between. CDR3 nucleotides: TGTGCCAGCAGCTTATATGTACGGAACACCGGGGAGCTGTTTTTT. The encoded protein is CASSLYVRNTGELFF.

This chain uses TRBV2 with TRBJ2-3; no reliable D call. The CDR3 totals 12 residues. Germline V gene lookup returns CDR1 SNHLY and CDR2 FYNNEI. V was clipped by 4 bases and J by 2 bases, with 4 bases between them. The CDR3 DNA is TGTGCCAGCAGTGCAGACACAGATACGCAGTATTTT. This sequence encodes CASSADTDTQYF.

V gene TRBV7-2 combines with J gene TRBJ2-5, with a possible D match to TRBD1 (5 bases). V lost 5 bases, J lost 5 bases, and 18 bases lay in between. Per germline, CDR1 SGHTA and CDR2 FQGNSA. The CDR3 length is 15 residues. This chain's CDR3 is CASSPRLGQWETQYF. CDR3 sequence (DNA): TGTGCCAGCAGCCCCCGACTGGGGCAGTGGGAGACCCAGTACTTC.

The CDR3 bases are TGTGCCACCAGCAGCGGGACAGGCCCGCAAGAGACCCAGTACTTC. It is translated as CATSSGTGPQETQYF. V and J are TRBV15 and TRBJ2-5, with 8 bases lining up with TRBD1. J gave up 2 bases and V 3 bases, and 5 bases lay outside the gene matches. The CDR3 is made up of 15 amino acids. Germline V gene sequence: CDR1 LNHNV, CDR2 YYDKDF (reference sequence).

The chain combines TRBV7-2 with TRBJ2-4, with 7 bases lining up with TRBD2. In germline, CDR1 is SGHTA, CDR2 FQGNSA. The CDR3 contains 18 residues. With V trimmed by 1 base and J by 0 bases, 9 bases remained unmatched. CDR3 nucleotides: TGTGCCAGCAGCTTAGGACCTAGCGGAGGACTAGCCAAAAACATTCAGTACTTC. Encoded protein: CASSLGPSGGLAKNIQYF.

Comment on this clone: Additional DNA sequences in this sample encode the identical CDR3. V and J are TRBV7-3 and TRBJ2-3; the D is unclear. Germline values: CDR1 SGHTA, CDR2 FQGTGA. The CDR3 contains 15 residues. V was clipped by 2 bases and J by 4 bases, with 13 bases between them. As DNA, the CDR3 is TGTGCCAGCAGCTTAGGATCGCTCGGTGCAGATACGCAGTATTTT. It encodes CASSLGSLGADTQYF.

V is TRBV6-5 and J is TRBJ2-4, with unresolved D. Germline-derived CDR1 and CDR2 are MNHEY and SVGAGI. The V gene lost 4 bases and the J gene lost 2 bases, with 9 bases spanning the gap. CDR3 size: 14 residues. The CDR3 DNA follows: TGTGCCAGCAGTTCTAGAGATCCCAAAAACATTCAGTACTTC. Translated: CASSSRDPKNIQYF.

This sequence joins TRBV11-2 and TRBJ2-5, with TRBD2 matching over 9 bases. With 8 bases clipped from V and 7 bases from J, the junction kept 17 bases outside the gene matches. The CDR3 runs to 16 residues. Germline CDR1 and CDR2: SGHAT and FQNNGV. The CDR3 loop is CASAGGSSGRRGTQYF. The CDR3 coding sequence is TGTGCCAGCGCCGGGGGGTCCAGCGGGAGGAGAGGGACCCAGTACTTC. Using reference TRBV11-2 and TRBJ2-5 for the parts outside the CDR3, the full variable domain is EAGVAQSPRYKIIEKRQSVAFWCNPISGHATLYWYQQILGQGPKLLIQFQNNGVVDDSQLPKDRFSAERLKGVDSTLKIQPAKLEDSAVYLCASAGGSSGRRGTQYFGPGTRLLVL.

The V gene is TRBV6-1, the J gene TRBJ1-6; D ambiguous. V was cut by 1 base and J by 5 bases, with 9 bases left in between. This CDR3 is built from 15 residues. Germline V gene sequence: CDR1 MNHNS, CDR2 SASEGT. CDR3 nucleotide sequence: TGTGCCAGCAGTGAAGGGACTCTGAATAATTCACCCCTCCACTTT. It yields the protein CASSEGTLNNSPLHF.

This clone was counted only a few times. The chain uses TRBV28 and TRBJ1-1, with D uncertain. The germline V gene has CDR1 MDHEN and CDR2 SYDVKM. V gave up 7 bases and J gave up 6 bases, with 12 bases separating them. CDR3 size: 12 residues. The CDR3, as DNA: TGTGCCAGCACCCCGAGTAGGGCTGAAGCTTTCTTT. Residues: CASTPSRAEAFF.

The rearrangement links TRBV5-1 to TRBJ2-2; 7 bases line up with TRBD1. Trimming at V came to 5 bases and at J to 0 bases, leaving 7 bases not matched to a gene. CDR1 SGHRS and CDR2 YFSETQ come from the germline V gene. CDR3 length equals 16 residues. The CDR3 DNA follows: TGCGCCAGCAGACCGGGACAGACGACGAACACCGGGGAGCTGTTTTTT. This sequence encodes CASRPGQTTNTGELFF.

The CDR3 region has the DNA TGTGCCAGTCGGGAGAAAAGCGGGATTCGGACAGATACGCAGTATTTT. Its translation is CASREKSGIRTDTQYF. The rearrangement links TRBV19 to TRBJ2-3, with 7 positions matching TRBD2. The CDR3 has 16 amino acids. The trim removed 8 bases at V and 3 bases at J, leaving 14 bases unmatched. The V gene's germline CDR1 is LNHDA and CDR2 SQIVND (reference sequence).

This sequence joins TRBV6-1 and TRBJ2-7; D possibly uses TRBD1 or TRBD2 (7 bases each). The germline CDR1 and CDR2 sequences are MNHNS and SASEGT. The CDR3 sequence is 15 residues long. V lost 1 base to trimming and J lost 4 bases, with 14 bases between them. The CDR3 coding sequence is TGTGCCAGCAGTGAAGGTCAGGGGGGGGCATACGAGCAGTACTTC. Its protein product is CASSEGQGGAYEQYF.

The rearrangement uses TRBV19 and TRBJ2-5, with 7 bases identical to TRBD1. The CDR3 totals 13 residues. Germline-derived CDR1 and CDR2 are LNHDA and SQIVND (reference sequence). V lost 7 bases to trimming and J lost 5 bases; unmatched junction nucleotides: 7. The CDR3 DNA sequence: TGTGCCAGTACAAGGGGGCCCGGGGAGACCCAGTACTTC. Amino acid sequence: CASTRGPGETQYF.

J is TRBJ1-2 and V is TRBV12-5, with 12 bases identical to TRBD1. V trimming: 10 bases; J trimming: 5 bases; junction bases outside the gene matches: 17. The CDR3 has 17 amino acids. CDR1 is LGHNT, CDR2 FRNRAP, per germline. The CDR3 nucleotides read TGTGCTATCCCTCCCGGGACAGGGGGCTCTCAGGGGTATGGCTACACCTTC. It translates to CAIPPGTGGSQGYGYTF.

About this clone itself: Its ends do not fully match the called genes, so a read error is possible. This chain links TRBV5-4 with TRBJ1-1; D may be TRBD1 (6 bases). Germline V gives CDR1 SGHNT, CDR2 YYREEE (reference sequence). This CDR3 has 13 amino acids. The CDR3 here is CASSLDGVGGVLF. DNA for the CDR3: TGTGCCAGCAGCTTGGACGGAGTAGGGGGGGTACTTTTT.